The 22 T cell receptor beta chains below all came from one sample that was sequenced in a study of T-cell memory formation after mild COVID-19. One entry per CDR3 protein, called by TCRdb with MiXCR from the 5' RACE reads. The table has around 300,000 distinct CDR3 sequences, approximately 13% seen once. The specimen was PBMCs or a T cell subset sorted from them (not recorded which). These receptors came from a young man who had mild COVID-19 (a few samples of this study predate the infection). Cell type and time point are not known.

The J gene is TRBJ2-7, the V gene TRBV5-1; D perhaps matches TRBD1 (6 bases). Germline-derived CDR1 and CDR2 are SGHRS and YFSETQ. The CDR3 is 16 residues long. The V end lost 5 bases, the J end lost 2 bases, and 20 bases lay between the germline ends. CDR3 nucleotides: TGCGCCAGCAGACCCCGTGCAGGGGTATTTCCCTACGAGCAGTACTTC. This sequence encodes CASRPRAGVFPYEQYF.

This clonotype appeared many times. The V call is TRBV7-2, the J call TRBJ2-7, with 8 positions matching TRBD1. This CDR3 has 16 residues. The trim removed 1 base at V and 3 bases at J, leaving 8 bases unmatched. Germline-derived CDR1 and CDR2 are SGHTA and FQGNSA. This chain's CDR3 is CASSLDGQGSSYEQYF. The CDR3 DNA sequence: TGTGCCAGCAGCTTAGATGGACAGGGTTCAAGCTACGAGCAGTACTTC.

This clonotype appeared a few times. This chain uses TRBV11-1 with TRBJ2-3; tentative D call: TRBD2 (6 bases). This CDR3 spans 13 amino acids. Per the germline V gene, CDR1 is SGHAT and CDR2 is FQDESV (reference sequence). V lost 5 bases and J lost 5, with 11 bases in between. The CDR3: CASSRVAVDTQYF. In DNA, the CDR3 is TGTGCCAGCAGCAGAGTAGCGGTAGATACGCAGTATTTT.

This clonotype was seen only a few times. This rearrangement joins TRBV20-1 to TRBJ2-3; D might be TRBD2 (5 bases). This CDR3 spans 13 amino acids. The V and J ends lost 2 bases and 7 bases respectively, with 13 bases between them. Per the germline V gene, CDR1 is DFQATT and CDR2 is SNEGSKA (reference sequence). CDR3 amino acids: CSARYGSGNTQYF. The DNA for the CDR3 is TGCAGTGCTAGATACGGGTCCGGGAATACGCAGTATTTT.

The chain's CDR3 is CASSRDERGYERTYEQYF. The CDR3 DNA reads TGTGCCAGCAGCCGGGACGAGCGGGGATACGAGCGCACCTACGAGCAGTACTTC. The chain employs TRBV3-1 and TRBJ2-7, with TRBD2 matching 7 bases. This CDR3 region has 18 residues. Germline V gene data show CDR1 as LGHDT and CDR2 as YNNKEL (reference sequence). With V trimmed by 4 bases and J by 2 bases, 17 bases remained unmatched.

This clonotype was detected only a few times. The J gene is TRBJ2-5, the V gene TRBV6-5; TRBD1 aligns across 7 bases. Germline V gives CDR1 MNHEY, CDR2 SVGAGI. CDR3 length: 15 residues. The V gene end was trimmed by 2 bases and the J gene end by 1 base; junction bases not matched to a gene: 4. CDR3 bases: TGTGCCAGCAGTTACCACAGGGGAATCCAAGAGACCCAGTACTTC. This codes for CASSYHRGIQETQYF.

The chain joins TRBV7-2 to TRBJ2-1, with D perhaps TRBD2 (7 bases). V lost 8 bases, J lost 7 bases, and 12 bases lay in between. The V gene's germline CDR1 is SGHTA and CDR2 FQGNSA. The CDR3 runs to 12 residues. CDR3 DNA sequence: TGTGCCAGCGGGGGGGCGGGGAATGAGCAGTTCTTC. Translating it yields CASGGAGNEQFF.

This clonotype was detected many times. This chain uses TRBV12-3 or TRBV12-4 with TRBJ2-5; D gene uncertain. There are 14 residues in the CDR3. Deletions cut 10 bases from V and 3 bases from J, with 18 bases between. CDR3 bases: TGTGCCACCGAAGATTTGAATAGAGAAGAGACCCAGTACTTC. It specifies CATEDLNREETQYF.

This clonotype was detected only a few times. The chain combines TRBV4-1 with TRBJ2-3, with TRBD2 matching over 8 bases. The J segment lost 1 base and the V segment lost 3 bases, leaving 3 bases of the junction unmatched. CDR3 length: 15 amino acids. The germline gives CDR1 MGHRA, CDR2 YSYEKL. The CDR3 protein is CASSHPTSGTDTQYF. The CDR3, as DNA: TGCGCCAGCAGCCACCCGACTAGCGGCACAGATACGCAGTATTTT.

DNA for the CDR3: TGCGCCAGCAGCCAAGGGGTAGCGGGGGGCCTCGAGCAGTTCTTC. Protein sequence: CASSQGVAGGLEQFF. This chain uses TRBV4-1 with TRBJ2-1; 10 bases agree with TRBD2. The CDR3 has 15 residues. Germline lookup yields CDR1 MGHRA and CDR2 YSYEKL. The ends lost 1 base at V and 10 bases at J; junction bases unmatched: 7.

Concerning this clonotype: A much larger clone differs by one base, so this may be a read error. The chain carries TRBV11-2 and TRBJ2-3; D is unclear. The V and J ends lost 5 bases and 1 base respectively, with 4 bases between them. Germline V gene data show CDR1 as SGHAT and CDR2 as FQNNGV. The CDR3 totals 12 residues. The CDR3 loop is CASSEGTDTQYF. As DNA, the CDR3 is TGTGCCAGCAGCGAGGGCACAGATACGCAGTATTTT.

This clonotype was detected many times. The V and J genes are TRBV12-5 and TRBJ2-5; D gene unclear. The CDR3 is made up of 12 amino acids. Germline V gene data show CDR1 as LGHNT and CDR2 as FRNRAP. V dropped 2 bases and J dropped 10 bases, with 11 bases sitting between them. For the CDR3, the DNA is TGTGCTAGTGGTTTGTACCCGGTCGGCCAGTACTTC. This sequence encodes CASGLYPVGQYF.

In its sample, this clonotype was seen a few times. The chain has TRBV6-2 or TRBV6-3 and TRBJ1-2; D call uncertain. Germline loops: CDR1 MNHEY, CDR2 SVGEGT. The V end lost 4 bases, the J end lost 5 bases, and 14 bases lay between the germline ends. The CDR3 is 14 residues long. CDR3 sequence: CASSSAPSGYGYTF. In nucleotides, the CDR3 is TGTGCCAGCAGTTCGGCCCCTTCAGGATATGGCTACACCTTC.

This clonotype has a count of ten or more. The CDR3 loop is CANRLGTPRLVDEQYV. In DNA, the CDR3 is TGCGCCAATCGTTTGGGGACCCCCCGTTTGGTCGACGAGCAGTACGTC. The chain is built from TRBV10-1 and TRBJ2-7; possibly TRBD1 or TRBD2 for D (5 bases each). CDR1 and CDR2 from the germline V gene are WNHNN and SYGVQD (reference sequence). There are 16 residues in the CDR3. Trimming cost V 10 bases and J 5 bases, with 27 bases left between them.

The chain recombines TRBV18 with TRBJ1-5; TRBD1 is a possible D gene (5 bases). Germline V CDR1 and CDR2: KGHSH, LQKENI. The ends were cut back, 2 bases at V and 3 bases at J, with 14 bases in the middle. The CDR3 is 16 residues long. CDR3 sequence: CASSPGSRADNQPQHF. CDR3 in DNA: TGTGCCAGCTCACCAGGGAGCAGGGCGGACAATCAGCCCCAGCATTTT.

The gene calls are TRBV23-1 and TRBJ2-1, with TRBD1 as a possible D gene (6 bases). TRBV23-1 has ORF status, its function being uncertain. The V end lost 3 bases, the J end lost 5 bases, and 17 bases lay between the germline ends. CDR3 length: 16 amino acids. CDR3 in DNA: TGCGCCAGCAGTCATGAATCCAGGGGCTTTCACAATGAGCAGTTCTTC. Its protein product is CASSHESRGFHNEQFF.

This clonotype was seen only a few times. The gene calls are TRBV2 and TRBJ2-3; 10 positions match TRBD1. There are 15 residues in the CDR3. The trim removed 5 bases at V and 6 bases at J, leaving 8 bases unmatched. Germline CDR1 reads SNHLY; CDR2 reads FYNNEI. As DNA, the CDR3 is TGTGCCAGCAGTAACTCTGGACAGGGGGGGGATACGCAGTATTTT. Its protein product is CASSNSGQGGDTQYF. Filled out from reference TRBV2 and TRBJ2-3, the complete variable domain reads EPEVTQTPSHQVTQMGQEVILRCVPISNHLYFYWYRQILGQKVEFLVSFYNNEISEKSEIFDDQFSVERPDGSNFTLKIRSTKLEDSAMYFCASSNSGQGGDTQYFGPGTRLTVL.

This clonotype came up a few times. The chain combines TRBV29-1 with TRBJ2-7; 10 positions agree with TRBD2. The germline CDR1 and CDR2 sequences are SQVTM and ANQGSEA. Trimming removed 0 bases from V and 3 bases from J; junction bases left unmatched: 8. The CDR3 is made up of 16 amino acids. The CDR3 spells CSVEDPGLADNYEQYF. The DNA for the CDR3 is TGCAGCGTTGAAGATCCAGGACTAGCGGATAACTACGAGCAGTACTTC.

The rearrangement joins TRBV6-5 to TRBJ2-1; a possible D gene is TRBD2 (6 bases). Trimming shortened V by 0 bases and J by 10 bases, and 10 bases separated the two germline ends. Germline CDR1 MNHEY, CDR2 SVGAGI. This CDR3 is built from 13 residues. The CDR3 reads CASSYSNSGEQFF. The CDR3 DNA reads TGTGCCAGCAGTTACTCGAACAGCGGGGAGCAGTTCTTC.

The sample holds a few counts of this clonotype. The genes are TRBV4-1 and TRBJ1-5; weak D call: TRBD1 (5 bases). The CDR3 sequence is 15 residues long. V was clipped by 0 bases and J by 9 bases, with 15 bases between them. Per the germline V gene, CDR1 is MGHRA and CDR2 is YSYEKL. CDR3 sequence (DNA): TGCGCCAGCAGCCAAGATCCGCAGGGCCTTCGGCCCCAGCATTTT. This translates into CASSQDPQGLRPQHF.

The table lists this clonotype with a few counts. The rearrangement links TRBV15 to TRBJ1-2; D gene uncertain. CDR1 is LNHNV and CDR2 is YYDKDF in the germline V gene (reference sequence). This CDR3 contains 12 residues. The V end lost 0 bases, the J end lost 4 bases, and 3 bases lay between the germline ends. CDR3 loop: CATSRDAYGYTF. CDR3 nucleotides: TGTGCCACCAGCAGAGACGCCTATGGCTACACCTTC.

The sample holds a few counts of this clonotype. The chain couples TRBV27 to TRBJ1-2; no clear D gene. CDR3 length: 13 residues. CDR1 is MNHEY, CDR2 SMNVEV, per germline (reference sequence). Trimming pared 4 bases from V and 0 bases from J, leaving 6 bases between. The CDR3 DNA reads as TGTGCCAGCAGTTCCTCCGCTAACTATGGCTACACCTTC. Amino acid sequence: CASSSSANYGYTF.